This T cell receptor (beta chain) was captured by sequencing in a study of high-grade serous ovarian cancer treatment subgroups (TCRdb year 2021). Context from the whole study: On average, each sample produced more than 13,000 sequencing reads and about 7,000 unique TCR beta rearrangements. The study profiled TCR beta repertoires in high-grade serous ovarian cancer patients grouped by complete gross resection or neoadjuvant chemotherapy response under a laparoscopic triage algorithm. A cohort of 30 patients was included: roughly ten with no residual disease after primary surgery (R0), roughly ten who were excellent NACT responders, and roughly ten who were poor NACT responders. One primary tumor sample and two metastatic tumor samples were collected from each patient, for a total of 100 or so samples.

Tumor samples were collected prior to definitive surgery or chemotherapy. Genomic DNA extraction was performed by the MD Anderson Biospecimen Extraction Resource, and TCR sequencing was carried out by the MD Anderson Cancer Genomics Laboratory. The 85 to 90 tumor samples underwent high-throughput TCR profiling with ImmunoSEQ. From the authors' description of their analysis: Repertoire diversity metrics included richness (unique productive sequences), clonality, evenness and relatedness; Bhattacharyya coefficient assessed similarity between samples. A sensitivity analysis excluded TCRs with fewer than two reads and gave consistent conclusions. This immuneACCESS table, as held by TCRdb, lists in-frame sequences with V and J called but not all clones. Of the missing ones, under half trace to an unresolved V gene in checked studies; the others have no known cause. From that table come the V and J calls and clone size; the DNA was used to work out D and trimming. In this sample the table shows about 12,000 clones, approximately 88% of which occur a single time. The ten largest clones capture about 2.9% of the sample.

The CDR1 and CDR2 encoded by the germline V gene are SGHRS and YFSETQ. The CDR3 contains 11 residues, cysteine and phenylalanine counted. Of all the DNA, just the CDR3 is kept, 33 bases in frame from base 1. V loses 4 bases of germline sequence and J loses 12 bases, and the interval between the two ends is 13 bases. On this clone: Its antigen remains unidentified. Base qualities are missing; no much larger clone stands one base away.

Findings and caveats that apply to the study as a whole: TCR repertoire analyses were focused on CDR3, and CDR1 and CDR2 were not analyzed. Repertoire similarity ranging from roughly 0.1 to 0.8 was observed between tumors from the same patient, whereas almost no similarity was observed between different patients. Spatial information was not captured by bulk tumor TCR sequencing, so insight into HGSC tumor complexity and diversity was limited. Neoantigen level correlated positively with TCR clonal relatedness, and copy number variation and mutation load from whole-genome sequencing showed a positive trend with TCR clonal relatedness.

The chain is assembled from TRBV5-1 and TRBJ1-1; the D gene cannot be named for sure. This clonotype originated in a human donor with high-grade serous ovarian cancer. The sequencing sample was made of tumor tissue. The sequenced DNA is TGCGCCAGCAGCGCCGGAAGGTGGACTTTCTTT. Its translation is CASSAGRWTFF.